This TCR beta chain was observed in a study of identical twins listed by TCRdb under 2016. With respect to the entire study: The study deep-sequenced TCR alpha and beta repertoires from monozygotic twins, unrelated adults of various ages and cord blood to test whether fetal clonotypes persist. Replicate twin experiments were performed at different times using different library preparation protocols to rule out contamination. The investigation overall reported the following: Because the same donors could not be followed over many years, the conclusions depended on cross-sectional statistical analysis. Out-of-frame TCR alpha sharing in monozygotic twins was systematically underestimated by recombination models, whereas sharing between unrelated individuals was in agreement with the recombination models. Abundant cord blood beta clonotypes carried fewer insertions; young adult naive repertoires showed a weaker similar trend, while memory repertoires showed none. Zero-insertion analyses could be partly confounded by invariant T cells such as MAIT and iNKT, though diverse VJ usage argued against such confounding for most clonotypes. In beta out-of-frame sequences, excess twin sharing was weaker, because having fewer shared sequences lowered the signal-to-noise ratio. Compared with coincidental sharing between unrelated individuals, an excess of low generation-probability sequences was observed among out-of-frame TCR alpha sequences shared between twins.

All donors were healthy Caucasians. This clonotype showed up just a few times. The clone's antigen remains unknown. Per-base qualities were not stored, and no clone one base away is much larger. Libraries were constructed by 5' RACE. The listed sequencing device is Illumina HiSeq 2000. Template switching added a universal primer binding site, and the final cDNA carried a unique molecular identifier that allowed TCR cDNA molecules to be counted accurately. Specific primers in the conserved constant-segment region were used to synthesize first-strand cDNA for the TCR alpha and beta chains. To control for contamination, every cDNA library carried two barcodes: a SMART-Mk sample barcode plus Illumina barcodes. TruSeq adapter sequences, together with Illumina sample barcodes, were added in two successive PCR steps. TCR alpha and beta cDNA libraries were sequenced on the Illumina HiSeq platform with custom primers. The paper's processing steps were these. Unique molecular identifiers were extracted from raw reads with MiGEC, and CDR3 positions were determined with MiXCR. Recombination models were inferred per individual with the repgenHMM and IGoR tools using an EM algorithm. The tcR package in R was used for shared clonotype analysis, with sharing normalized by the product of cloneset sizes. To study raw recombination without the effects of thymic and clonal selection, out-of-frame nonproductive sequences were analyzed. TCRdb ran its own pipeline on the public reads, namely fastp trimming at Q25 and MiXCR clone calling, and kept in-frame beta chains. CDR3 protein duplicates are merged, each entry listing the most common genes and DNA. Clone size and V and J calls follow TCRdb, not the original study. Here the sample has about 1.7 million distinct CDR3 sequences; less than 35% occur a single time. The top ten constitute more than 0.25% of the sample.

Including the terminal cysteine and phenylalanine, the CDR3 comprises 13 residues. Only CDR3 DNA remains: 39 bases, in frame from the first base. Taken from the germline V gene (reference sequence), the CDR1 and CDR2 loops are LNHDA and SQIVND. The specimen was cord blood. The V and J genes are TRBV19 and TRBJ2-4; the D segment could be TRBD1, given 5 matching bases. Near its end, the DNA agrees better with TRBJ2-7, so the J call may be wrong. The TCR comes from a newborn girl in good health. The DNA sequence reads TGTGCCAGTAGTATAGAGGACACCTACGAGCAGTACTTC. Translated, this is CASSIEDTYEQYF.